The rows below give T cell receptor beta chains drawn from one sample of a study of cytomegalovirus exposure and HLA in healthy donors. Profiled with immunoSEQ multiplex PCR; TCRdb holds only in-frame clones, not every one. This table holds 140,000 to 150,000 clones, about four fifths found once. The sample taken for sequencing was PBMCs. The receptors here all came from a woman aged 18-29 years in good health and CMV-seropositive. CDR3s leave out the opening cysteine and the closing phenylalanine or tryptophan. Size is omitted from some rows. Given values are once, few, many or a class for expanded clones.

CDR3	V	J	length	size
ASSYERGQGREF	TRBV7-8	TRBJ2-1	12	-
ASSHQTVSGYT	TRBV6-6	TRBJ1-2	11	-
ASSYGGTGDSPLH	TRBV6-6	TRBJ1-6	13	once
ASSATSGIINTEAF	TRBV9	TRBJ1-1	14	-
AWIPSARAYNSPLH	TRBV30	TRBJ1-6	14	-
ASSDSSQGMGGYT	TRBV4-2	TRBJ1-2	13	-
ASSDPTSVSYEQY	TRBV10-1	TRBJ2-7	13	-
ASSLEPPGLFQETQY	TRBV4-1	TRBJ2-5	15	few
ASSYSRHSSYEQY	TRBV6-5	TRBJ2-7	13	once
ASSEQGSYEQY	TRBV5-1	TRBJ2-7	11	-
ASSQPGQGETQY	TRBV5-6	TRBJ2-5	12	-
ASSLAGEDGYT	TRBV27	TRBJ1-2	11	-
ATLVTGNSPLH	TRBV6-1	TRBJ1-6	11	few
ASRAGPSYNSPLH	TRBV19	TRBJ1-6	13	-
SLWTGGTDTQY	TRBV29-1	TRBJ2-3	11	-
ASSRGTGQRNTEAF	TRBV7-9	TRBJ1-1	14	-
ASSLGRGVNQPQH	TRBV7-2	TRBJ1-5	13	-
ASSQEPGAMGEQY	TRBV4-2	TRBJ2-7	13	once
ASGLDGEKLF	TRBV12-5	TRBJ1-4	10	-
ASSVPGATYEQY	TRBV2	TRBJ2-7	12	-
ASSESMTANTEAF	TRBV9	TRBJ1-1	13	-
ASSQGESTQY	TRBV4-3	TRBJ2-5	10	-
ASRPLAGKSITGELF	TRBV2	TRBJ2-2	15	-
ASRPGTSGIYNEQF	TRBV6-6	TRBJ2-1	14	-
ASSSTGASMETQY	TRBV11-2	TRBJ2-5	13	-
ASTGGTATYEQY	TRBV2	TRBJ2-7	12	-
ASSLSGGGGSDTQY	TRBV28	TRBJ2-3	14	-
ASSPRGRGNQPQH	TRBV6-5	TRBJ1-5	13	-
ASSLEGQTEAF	TRBV27	TRBJ1-1	11	-
ASSQDLGRGLQETQY	TRBV4-2	TRBJ2-5	15	-
ASSQGAGGYNSPLH	TRBV4-1	TRBJ1-6	14	-
AWGGGGTIKY	TRBV30	TRBJ2-5	10	-
ASSEGAGFANEKLF	TRBV10-2	TRBJ1-4	14	-
ASSLTGIRQPQH	TRBV4-1	TRBJ1-5	12	-
ASSLGLLAGELF	TRBV5-5	TRBJ2-2	12	-
ASNEGGGRNTIY	TRBV6-1	TRBJ1-3	12	-